This passage covers 6 T cell receptor beta chains from one sample sequenced in a study of T cells after yellow fever vaccination. TCRdb re-derived calls from the 5' RACE reads in MiXCR, one entry per CDR3 protein. The sample yields more than 95,000 distinct CDR3 sequences, under 8.5% seen once. The starting material was CD4+ T cells sorted from PBMCs, obtained 9 to 10 days after the first yellow fever vaccination. All receptors come from a man aged 18 to 30 who received the YFV17D yellow fever vaccine.

This clonotype occurred many times. The chain carries TRBV24-1 and TRBJ2-5; 7 bases match TRBD1. The CDR3 length is 13 residues. The junction had 2 bases not matched to a gene; V was cut back by 3 bases and J by 5 bases. The germline gives CDR1 KGHDR, CDR2 SFDVKD. The CDR3 nucleotides read TGTGCCACCAGTGATGGGACAGCCGAGACCCAGTACTTC. Protein sequence: CATSDGTAETQYF.

The chain links TRBV4-3 to TRBJ1-4; D may be TRBD1 (5 bases). Trimming removed 0 bases from V and 8 bases from J, with 16 bases in between. In germline, CDR1 is LGHNA, CDR2 YSLEER. CDR3 length: 16 residues. The DNA of the CDR3 is TGCGCCAGCAGCCAAGATCTGCAGGGCCTAAGAGAAAAACTGTTTTTT. Translation gives CASSQDLQGLREKLFF.

This clonotype was counted at least ten times. This sequence joins TRBV4-3 and TRBJ2-7, with TRBD2 as a possible D gene (5 bases). Germline CDR1 reads LGHNA; CDR2 reads YSLEER. Trimming left V 1 base short and J 2 bases short, with 24 bases between. The CDR3 sequence is 19 residues long. The CDR3 sequence is CASSQGRSSRPPSAYEQYF. CDR3 bases: TGCGCCAGCAGCCAAGGGAGATCTAGCCGCCCCCCTTCAGCCTACGAGCAGTACTTC.

The table lists this clonotype with many counts. The CDR3 loop reads CASRGRDTGELFF. The CDR3 DNA reads TGTGCCAGCCGGGGCCGGGACACCGGGGAGCTGTTTTTT. This rearrangement joins TRBV6-2 or TRBV6-3 to TRBJ2-2, with D perhaps matching TRBD1 or TRBD2 (5 bases each). Germline assignment: CDR1 MNHEY and CDR2 SVGEGT. V lost 8 bases and J 3 bases, leaving 10 bases between the germline ends. This CDR3 comprises 13 residues.

The chain carries TRBV7-2 and TRBJ2-1; possible D gene TRBD2, 6 bases. Trimming cost V 5 bases and J 6 bases, with 14 bases left between them. Germline assignment: CDR1 SGHTA and CDR2 FQGNSA. The CDR3 is 14 amino acids. The CDR3 DNA is TGTGCCAGCAGCCCCTCGACTAGGGGCAATGAGCAGTTCTTC. This sequence encodes CASSPSTRGNEQFF.

This clonotype was recorded at least ten times. The chain joins TRBV20-1 to TRBJ1-1; no reliable D call. Germline CDR1 is DFQATT and CDR2 is SNEGSKA (reference sequence). V lost 5 bases and J 0 bases, leaving 10 bases between the germline ends. The CDR3 covers 13 residues. DNA for the CDR3: TGCAGTGCTTGTCGGGATCTGAACACTGAAGCTTTCTTT. Translation gives CSACRDLNTEAFF.